This entry lists 20 T cell receptor beta chains sequenced from one sample in a study of memory CD4+ T cells and cytomegalovirus serostatus (dated by TCRdb to between 2018 and 2020). Libraries came from the immunoSEQ multiplex PCR assay. In TCRdb, the immuneACCESS table is reduced to in-frame sequences with V and J assigned. These tables do not hold every clone; where another copy was compared, an unresolved V gene accounts for under half, and the others remain unexplained. The sample profile shows about 75,000 clones; around 78% of them were found once. 2.5% to 3% of the sample goes to the ten largest clones. A FACSAria II was used to sort memory CD4+ T cells, defined as single viable CD3+CD4+CD8-CD45RO+ cells. The sample was memory CD4+ T cells from blood. The source is an adult in good health and CMV-seropositive.

This chain links TRBV10-2 with TRBJ1-1, with a possible D match to TRBD1 (6 bases). The CDR3 spans 16 residues. Germline lookup yields CDR1 WSHSY and CDR2 SAAADI. Trimming cost V 2 bases and J 0 bases, with 13 bases left between them. CDR3 sequence reads: CASSEPDRNLNTEAFF. CDR3 DNA sequence: TGCGCCAGCAGTGAGCCGGACAGAAACCTGAACACTGAAGCTTTCTTT.

The chain couples TRBV7-2 to TRBJ1-5; D remains unclear. The CDR3 is 15 amino acids. With 4 bases removed from V and 0 bases from J, the gap between germline ends came to 10 bases. Germline V lookup: CDR1 SGHTA, CDR2 FQGNSA. The CDR3 DNA reads as TGTGCCAGCAGCTCACAGCCTAATAGCAATCAGCCCCAGCATTTT. Amino acid sequence: CASSSQPNSNQPQHF. Supplemented by reference TRBV7-2 and TRBJ1-5, the full variable domain reads GAGVSQSPSNKVTEKGKDVELRCDPISGHTALYWYRQSLGQGLEFLIYFQGNSAPDKSGLPSDRFSAERTGGSVSTLTIQRTQQEDSAVYLCASSSQPNSNQPQHFGDGTRLSIL.

The J gene is TRBJ1-5, the V gene TRBV18; 10 bases agree with TRBD1. CDR1 and CDR2 (germline): KGHSH, LQKENI. This CDR3 has 14 amino acids. After removal of 6 bases from V and 7 bases from J, the junction contained 6 bases not matched to a gene. CDR3 residues: CASSPGTGDQPQHF. The DNA for the CDR3 is TGTGCCAGCTCCCCCGGGACAGGGGACCAGCCCCAGCATTTT.

The chain links TRBV28 to TRBJ2-3; D is uncertain. V was cut by 8 bases and J by 0 bases, with 15 bases left in between. There are 15 residues in the CDR3. Germline lookup yields CDR1 MDHEN and CDR2 SYDVKM. CDR3 in DNA: TGTGCCAGCTTAGGTCGAAAACTGAGCACAGATACGCAGTATTTT. It translates to CASLGRKLSTDTQYF.

On this clone itself: A junction boundary mismatches the germline segment, possibly from a read error. The chain joins TRBV11-2 to TRBJ1-1; D gene uncertain. Per germline, CDR1 SGHAT and CDR2 FQNNGV. The CDR3 consists of 13 residues. CDR3 residues: CASSLASTFNRIF. For the CDR3, the DNA is TGTGCCAGCAGCTTAGCTAGTACGTTTAACCGCATCTTT.

The genes are TRBV11-2 and TRBJ2-1; no reliable D call. There are 14 residues in the CDR3. Looked up from germline, CDR1 is SGHAT and CDR2 is FQNNGV. V gave up 5 bases and J gave up 6 bases, with 14 bases separating them. The CDR3 DNA reads TGTGCCAGCAGCCTCGGTTTATCGAGCAATGAGCAGTTCTTC. This sequence encodes CASSLGLSSNEQFF.

CDR3 sequence: CSAVPKETQYF. Written as DNA, the CDR3 is TGCAGTGCTGTACCGAAAGAGACCCAGTACTTC. The chain uses TRBV20-1 and TRBJ2-5; D gene uncertain. V was pared by 5 bases and J by 3 bases, with 7 bases between. The germline V gene encodes CDR1 DFQATT and CDR2 SNEGSKA (reference sequence). The CDR3 runs 11 residues.

V gene TRBV29-1 combines with J gene TRBJ2-5, with D possibly called TRBD1 or TRBD2 (5 bases each). The CDR3 sequence is 12 residues long. Trimming removed 6 bases from V and 3 bases from J, with 11 bases in between. From germline, CDR1 is SQVTM and CDR2 ANQGSEA. The CDR3 bases are TGCAGCGTCGGGACCCAAAAAGAGACCCAGTACTTC. This gives the protein CSVGTQKETQYF.

This sequence joins TRBV28 and TRBJ1-1, with D tentatively TRBD1 (6 bases). The CDR3 has 14 amino acids. Trimming removed 5 bases from V and 2 bases from J, with 12 bases in between. Germline V lookup: CDR1 MDHEN, CDR2 SYDVKM. The CDR3 spells CASSSQGINTEAFF. The DNA of the CDR3 is TGTGCCAGCAGTAGCCAGGGGATAAACACTGAAGCTTTCTTT.

The chain is built from TRBV11-3 and TRBJ2-5, with TRBD1 matching over 7 bases. Unmatched junction bases numbered 13, after V lost 4 bases and J lost 5 bases. Looked up from germline, CDR1 is SGHNT and CDR2 is YENEEA. This CDR3 is built from 16 residues. The CDR3 coding sequence is TGTGCCAGCAGCTACAGGGGCACGGGACGGGCGGAGACCCAGTACTTC. It yields the protein CASSYRGTGRAETQYF. Combining the CDR3 with reference TRBV11-3 and TRBJ2-5 gives the whole variable domain EAGVVQSPRYKIIEKKQPVAFWCNPISGHNTLYWYLQNLGQGPELLIRYENEEAVDDSQLPKDRFSAERLKGVDSTLKIQPAELGDSAVYLCASSYRGTGRAETQYFGPGTRLLVL.

The J gene is TRBJ2-5, the V gene TRBV19, with D perhaps matching TRBD2 (5 bases). V was shortened by 5 bases and J by 2 bases, with 9 bases between the two germline ends. Germline lookup yields CDR1 LNHDA and CDR2 SQIVND (reference sequence). The CDR3 runs to 13 residues. CDR3 sequence: CASSDRDQETQYF. Written as DNA, the CDR3 is TGTGCCAGTAGTGACCGGGATCAAGAGACCCAGTACTTC.

This clone is a singleton in its sample. This chain connects TRBV11-2 to TRBJ2-7; tentative D call: TRBD2 (6 bases). The CDR3 covers 15 residues. V lost 1 base and J 3 bases, leaving 13 bases between the germline ends. Germline V gives CDR1 SGHAT, CDR2 FQNNGV. The CDR3 spells CASSLGGGTGYEQYV. CDR3 nucleotide sequence: TGTGCCAGCAGCTTAGGTGGAGGGACTGGCTACGAGCAGTACGTC.

The chain links TRBV6-1 to TRBJ2-7, with D tentatively TRBD2 (6 bases). The CDR3 spans 14 residues. The V gene lost 4 bases and the J gene lost 4 bases, with 14 bases spanning the gap. Germline loops: CDR1 MNHNS, CDR2 SASEGT. For the CDR3, the DNA is TGTGCCAGCAGTGCACAAACCGGGGGTTACGAGCAGTACGTC. It encodes CASSAQTGGYEQYV.

The sample holds one count of this clone. The chain combines TRBV30 with TRBJ1-5; D remains unclear. The CDR3 length is 13 residues. Trimming pared 2 bases from V and 8 bases from J, leaving 13 bases between. Per germline, CDR1 GTSNPN and CDR2 SVGIG (reference sequence). The CDR3 bases are TGTGCCTGGAGTATCGGGCGGGGTGAGCCCCAGCATTTT. Its protein product is CAWSIGRGEPQHF.

V usage is TRBV2 and J usage is TRBJ2-4; D is unresolved. Germline V gives CDR1 SNHLY, CDR2 FYNNEI. The CDR3 runs to 15 residues. The V gene lost 7 bases and the J gene lost 4 bases, with 17 bases spanning the gap. CDR3 in amino acids: CASKERPALKNIQYF. The CDR3 coding sequence is TGTGCCAGCAAGGAACGGCCGGCCCTAAAAAACATTCAGTACTTC.

The chain is built from TRBV18 and TRBJ2-1; D could derive from TRBD1 or TRBD2 (5 bases each). Germline loops: CDR1 KGHSH, CDR2 LQKENI. The CDR3 is made up of 14 amino acids. Trimming removed 3 bases at V and 5 bases at J, with 11 bases between. CDR3 DNA sequence: TGTGCCAGCTCACCCCGGGGCCGAGACAATGAGCAGTTCTTC. This gives the protein CASSPRGRDNEQFF.

The chain uses TRBV7-2 and TRBJ2-5; D is possibly TRBD1 or TRBD2 (7 bases each). The CDR3 runs 13 residues. Per germline, CDR1 SGHTA and CDR2 FQGNSA. V lost 5 bases and J lost 5, with 12 bases in between. CDR3 amino acids: CASSPQGGETQYF. Here the CDR3 DNA reads TGTGCCAGCAGCCCTCAGGGGGGGGAGACCCAGTACTTC.

The chain combines TRBV5-1 with TRBJ2-7; unclear D gene. The CDR3 runs to 13 residues. Germline CDR1 SGHRS, CDR2 YFSETQ. The V and J ends lost 0 bases and 3 bases respectively, with 7 bases between them. The CDR3 nucleotides are TGCGCCAGCAGCTTGGTCGACAACTACGAGCAGTACTTC. Residues: CASSLVDNYEQYF.

The chain is built from TRBV6-6 and TRBJ1-3; 8 positions agree with TRBD1. This CDR3 is built from 16 residues. The ends lost 4 bases at V and 2 bases at J; junction bases unmatched: 7. From germline, CDR1 is MNHNY and CDR2 SVGAGI (reference sequence). The CDR3: CASSSQGAAAGNTIYF. The CDR3 DNA reads as TGTGCCAGCAGTTCCCAGGGGGCGGCAGCTGGAAACACCATATATTTT.

This clone has only one observation. CDR3 bases: TGTGCCAGCAGCCCCGCCCCGGCATCCTATAATTCACCCCTCCACTTT. Encoded protein: CASSPAPASYNSPLHF. This chain connects TRBV5-4 to TRBJ1-6; D ambiguous. V was cut by 4 bases and J by 1 base, with 12 bases left in between. Looked up from germline, CDR1 is SGHNT and CDR2 is YYREEE (reference sequence). The CDR3 runs to 16 residues.